The 5 T cell receptor beta chains given below trace back to one sample, sequenced in a study of human thymus T cells. From resections taken during corrective heart surgery, the thymus tissue was obtained. This table comes from immunoSEQ multiplex PCR, and its TCRdb copy is limited to in-frame clones, with some not included. The table shows tens of thousands of clones, with 85% to 95% occurring only once. The specimen was thymus tissue. The receptors were gathered from a girl less than two years old with a congenital heart defect but otherwise immunologically healthy.

The V call is TRBV28, the J call TRBJ1-4; D is ambiguous. Trimming pared 2 bases from V and 5 bases from J, leaving 6 bases between. The CDR3 runs 13 residues. Germline V lookup: CDR1 MDHEN, CDR2 SYDVKM. DNA of the CDR3: TGTGCCAGCAGTTTAGGTCTGAATGAAAAACTGTTTTTT. Amino acids: CASSLGLNEKLFF.

V is TRBV5-1 and J is TRBJ1-1; D not resolved. The CDR3 is 18 residues long. Germline V gene lookup returns CDR1 SGHRS and CDR2 YFSETQ. Trimming took 2 bases from V and 0 from J, leaving 20 bases between them. CDR3 coding DNA: TGCGCCAGCAGCTTAGGAGGATGGGTTCCTTCTATGAACACTGAAGCTTTCTTT. It yields the protein CASSLGGWVPSMNTEAFF.

This sequence joins TRBV5-5 and TRBJ1-2; perhaps TRBD1 as D (6 bases). With 4 bases removed from V and 4 bases from J, the gap between germline ends came to 20 bases. The CDR3 has 16 amino acids. CDR1 and CDR2 from the germline V gene are SGHKS and YYEKEE (reference sequence). The CDR3 DNA follows: TGTGCCAGCAGCCCGGGGGGCACCAACTCCCCCTATGGCTACACCTTC. Translated, it gives CASSPGGTNSPYGYTF.

This chain connects TRBV25-1 to TRBJ1-2; maybe TRBD1 (6 bases). The CDR3 extends over 11 amino acids. The V end lost 7 bases, the J end lost 8 bases, and 11 bases lay between the germline ends. Germline-derived CDR1 and CDR2 are MGHDK and SYGVNS. This chain's CDR3 is CASNQGYGYTF. The CDR3 DNA follows: TGTGCCAGCAACCAGGGGTACGGCTACACCTTC.

The V gene is TRBV4-2, the J gene TRBJ2-5; perhaps TRBD2 as D (6 bases). This CDR3 region has 18 residues. Germline values: CDR1 LGHNA, CDR2 YNFKEQ. Trimming removed 4 bases from V and 3 bases from J, with 24 bases in between. DNA of the CDR3: TGTGCCAGCAGCCCCACCACCCCCTTAGCGGTACGAAAAGAGACCCAGTACTTC. Protein: CASSPTTPLAVRKETQYF.